This TCR beta chain was observed in a study of cytomegalovirus exposure and HLA in healthy donors. Study-wide results and caveats: For TCR beta chains, V- and J-gene trimming was later linked to a missense DCLRE1C variant.

On this clone: Its antigen remains unidentified.

With 60 Vbeta and 13 Jbeta primers, the PCR was carried out. The protocol was immunoSEQ multiplex PCR, while the TCRdb copy is restricted to in-frame clones and leaves out a portion. The data hold about 170,000 clones, with under 90% observed a single time. This receptor was identified in a male donor in good health and CMV-seronegative. The sequencing sample was made of PBMCs.

CDR3 sequence (DNA): TGTGCCAGCAGTGAGGGGGGGGAGGGCCACAATGAGCAGTTCTTC. Its protein is CASSEGGEGHNEQFF. The V and J genes are TRBV6-4 and TRBJ2-1, with TRBD2 matching 7 bases. The CDR3 contains 15 residues. The germline V gene encodes CDR1 MRHNA and CDR2 SNTAGT. The V gene end was trimmed by 3 bases and the J gene end by 5 bases; junction bases not matched to a gene: 7.